Presented here are 6 T cell receptor beta chains from one specimen sequenced in a study of the immune and genomic landscape of osteosarcoma. The protocol was immunoSEQ multiplex PCR, while the TCRdb copy is restricted to in-frame clones and leaves out a portion. The sample lists 520 or so clones, almost 80% occurring once. Sample: metastatic tumor tissue from the chest wall. All receptors derive from a young woman with osteosarcoma.

This rearrangement joins TRBV11-1 to TRBJ2-3; 9 bases line up with TRBD2. The CDR3 totals 15 residues. V gave up 5 bases and J gave up 6 bases; unmatched junction bases: 9. CDR1 is SGHAT and CDR2 is FQDESV in the germline V gene (reference sequence). This CDR3 reads CASSPPKSGGDTQYF. The CDR3 coding sequence is TGTGCCAGCAGCCCCCCCAAGAGCGGGGGGGATACGCAGTATTTT.

The rearrangement joins TRBV7-9 to TRBJ2-1; TRBD2 matches 9 bases. CDR3 length: 15 residues. Trimming at V came to 7 bases and at J to 4 bases, leaving 8 bases not matched to a gene. The V gene's germline CDR1 is SEHNR and CDR2 FQNEAQ (reference sequence). This CDR3 is CASTSGLAEYNEQFF. The CDR3 bases are TGTGCCAGCACCTCGGGACTAGCAGAATACAATGAGCAGTTCTTC. The variable domain in full, completed from reference TRBV7-9 and TRBJ2-1, reads DTGVSQNPRHKITKRGQNVTFRCDPISEHNRLYWYRQTLGQGPEFLTYFQNEAQLEKSRLLSDRFSAERPKGSFSTLEIQRTEQGDSAMYLCASTSGLAEYNEQFFGPGTRLTVL.

The CDR3 nucleotides read TGTGCCAGCAGGCACACAGGGGGCGGCGGGTCCTACGAGCAGTACTTC. Its translation: CASRHTGGGGSYEQYF. The chain has TRBV5-8 and TRBJ2-5, with 9 bases fitting TRBD1. The J call is doubtful: the DNA matches TRBJ2-7 better. The germline V gene encodes CDR1 SGHTS and CDR2 YDEGEE. The CDR3 has 16 amino acids.

The chain is built from TRBV6-5 and TRBJ2-6; D is ambiguous. CDR1 and CDR2 (germline): MNHEY, SVGAGI. This CDR3 is built from 15 residues. The ends were cut back, 2 bases at V and 2 bases at J, with 7 bases in the middle. The CDR3 sequence: CASSYGFTGANVLTF. The CDR3 nucleotides are TGTGCCAGCAGTTACGGTTTCACTGGGGCCAACGTCCTGACTTTC.

The rearrangement links TRBV9 to TRBJ2-1; 8 positions match TRBD1. Germline lookup yields CDR1 SGDLS and CDR2 YYNGEE. The CDR3 sequence is 13 residues long. The V gene end was trimmed by 2 bases and the J gene end by 8 bases; junction bases not matched to a gene: 3. CDR3 sequence: CASSVDRVDEQFF. For the CDR3, the DNA is TGTGCCAGCAGCGTGGACAGGGTGGATGAGCAGTTCTTC.

The chain combines TRBV19 with TRBJ1-5, with a possible D match to TRBD1 (5 bases). CDR3 length: 16 residues. Deletions cut 7 bases from V and 4 bases from J, with 20 bases between. The V gene's germline CDR1 is LNHDA and CDR2 SQIVND (reference sequence). The chain's CDR3 is CASMAGTKVGNQPQHF. CDR3 nucleotides: TGTGCCAGTATGGCCGGGACTAAAGTTGGAAATCAGCCCCAGCATTTT.